The sequence of this TCR beta chain was determined in a study of a mutant IDH1 vaccine in newly diagnosed glioma. This CDR3 is 15 amino acids long. From germline, CDR1 is SQVTM and CDR2 ANQGSEA. V lost 1 base to trimming and J lost 2 bases, with 12 bases between them. Time point denoted: week 47, end of study. The content of each vaccine dose was 300 ug of mutant IDH1 20-mer peptide, and topical imiquimod accompanied it. Only a few counts were recorded for this clone. Its antigen is unidentified. Data came from immunoSEQ multiplex PCR; TCRdb stores just in-frame clones and leaves some out. The table shows almost 25,000 clones, with about 81% occurring only once.

The chain is built from TRBV29-1 and TRBJ2-1; D may be TRBD1 (6 bases). The source was PBMCs, collected from a glioma patient whose treatment included an IDH1 peptide vaccine. This TCR derives from a man in his forties or fifties with glioma. Some clones in this sample may be carry-over from other donors' samples. CDR3 loop: CSVEGAGQTYNEQFF. The CDR3 bases are TGCAGCGTTGAAGGCGCCGGACAGACCTACAATGAGCAGTTCTTC.